This TCR beta chain was recovered during a study of T cells in Graves' hyperthyroidism and ophthalmopathy. This clonotype came up many times. Regions amplified from RNA transcripts were the TCR beta CDR3 regions. HTBI primers were employed in a first-round RT-PCR of the TCR CDR3. TCRdb reanalysed the multiplex PCR reads using MiXCR and keeps one entry per CDR3 protein. The sample includes some 350,000 distinct CDR3 sequences, 12% to 15% of them seen just once. The V end was cut by 3 bases, the J end by 7 bases, with 18 bases between. The CDR3 extends over 15 amino acids. CDR1 MDHEN and CDR2 SYDVKM come from the germline V gene.

This chain joins TRBV28 and TRBJ1-2; weak D call: TRBD1 (5 bases). This sequence was found in a middle-aged woman with Graves' ophthalmopathy. The material sequenced was blood. CDR3 bases: TGTGCCAGCAGTTTCGGGGCCGCCGGGGGTGGTGGCTACACCTTC. Its translation: CASSFGAAGGGGYTF.